The rows below give T cell receptor beta chains drawn from one sample of a study of Ad26.COV2.S vaccination and SARS-CoV-2 variants. TCRdb keeps only in-frame clones here, not all; method: immunoSEQ multiplex PCR. The sample carries roughly 410,000 clones, 83% recorded once. Sequencing used peripheral blood, obtained in a trial of Ad26.COV2.S vaccine versus placebo. These receptors were obtained from a person aged 18-60 years who received the Ad26.COV2.S COVID-19 vaccine or a placebo. Both conserved end residues are part of each CDR3. Fields, in order: J gene, clone size, D gene, V gene, CDR3 protein, CDR3 DNA. D genes are given only for firm matches. Part of the rows lack a size; the others show once, few, many or a class for expanded clones.

J: TRBJ1-3; size: few; D: -; V: TRBV7-9; CDR3: CASGESGNTIYF; DNA: TGTGCCAGCGGGGAATCTGGAAACACCATATATTTT
J: TRBJ2-7; size: few; D: TRBD2; V: TRBV14; CDR3: CASSPGGYEQYF; DNA: TGTGCCAGCAGCCCCGGGGGGTACGAGCAGTACTTC
J: TRBJ1-1; size: -; D: -; V: TRBV12-5; CDR3: CASGLEKNTEAFF; DNA: TGTGCTAGTGGTTTGGAGAAGAACACTGAAGCTTTCTTT
J: TRBJ2-1; size: -; D: TRBD1; V: TRBV18; CDR3: CASSPDRAYNEQFF; DNA: TGTGCCAGCTCACCGGACAGGGCTTACAATGAGCAGTTCTTC
J: TRBJ2-7; size: -; D: -; V: TRBV19; CDR3: CASSMRQFYEQYF; DNA: TGTGCCAGTAGTATGAGACAGTTCTACGAGCAGTACTTC
J: TRBJ2-1; size: -; D: TRBD2; V: TRBV7-3; CDR3: CASSSGGTSGGNEQFF; DNA: TGTGCCAGCAGCTCAGGAGGGACTAGCGGGGGAAACGAGCAGTTCTTC
J: TRBJ1-3; size: -; D: -; V: TRBV2; CDR3: CASSETDSSGNTIYF; DNA: TGTGCCAGCAGTGAAACGGACAGCTCTGGAAACACCATATATTTT
J: TRBJ1-4; size: -; D: -; V: TRBV18; CDR3: CASSPGAFEKLFF; DNA: TGTGCCAGCTCACCAGGGGCTTTCGAAAAACTGTTTTTT
J: TRBJ1-1; size: -; D: -; V: TRBV15; CDR3: CATSRVRRDTEAFF; DNA: TGTGCCACCAGCAGAGTTCGCAGGGACACTGAAGCTTTCTTT
J: TRBJ2-3; size: once; D: TRBD2; V: TRBV7-3; CDR3: CASSSLAGSTDTQYF; DNA: TGTGCCAGCAGCTCACTAGCGGGAAGCACAGATACGCAGTATTTT
J: TRBJ2-7; size: -; D: -; V: TRBV27; CDR3: CASSLGRSYEQYF; DNA: TGTGCCAGCAGTTTGGGGCGGTCCTACGAGCAGTACTTC
J: TRBJ2-7; size: -; D: -; V: TRBV11-2; CDR3: CASSLVRYGSGAYEQYF; DNA: TGTGCCAGCAGCTTAGTGAGGTATGGTAGCGGAGCCTACGAGCAGTACTTC
J: TRBJ2-2; size: -; D: -; V: TRBV7-2; CDR3: CASSLEGYTGELFF; DNA: TGTGCCAGCAGCTTGGAGGGGTACACCGGGGAGCTGTTTTTT
J: TRBJ1-6; size: -; D: -; V: TRBV5-4; CDR3: CASSAERSYNSPLHF; DNA: TGTGCCAGCAGCGCGGAACGCTCCTATAATTCACCCCTCCACTTT
J: TRBJ2-3; size: -; D: -; V: TRBV10-3; CDR3: CAIMSSPGETDTQYF; DNA: TGTGCCATCATGAGTTCCCCAGGGGAAACAGATACGCAGTATTTT
J: TRBJ2-1; size: -; D: -; V: TRBV10-3; CDR3: CAISESQGSYNEQFF; DNA: TGTGCCATCAGTGAGTCGCAGGGCTCCTACAATGAGCAGTTCTTC
J: TRBJ2-1; size: -; D: TRBD2; V: TRBV19; CDR3: CASSMLGLVQFF; DNA: TGTGCCAGTAGTATGCTAGGACTAGTTCAGTTCTTC
J: TRBJ1-4; size: -; D: -; V: TRBV25-1; CDR3: CASSVTGTGKLFF; DNA: TGTGCCAGCAGTGTAACAGGGACGGGAAAACTGTTTTTT
J: TRBJ2-1; size: -; D: -; V: TRBV7-3; CDR3: CASSPSRDKYNEQFF; DNA: TGTGCCAGCAGCCCTTCCCGGGACAAATACAATGAGCAGTTCTTC
J: TRBJ2-1; size: -; D: -; V: TRBV29-1; CDR3: CSALWGRNEQFF; DNA: TGCAGCGCCCTGTGGGGTCGAAATGAGCAGTTCTTC
J: TRBJ2-4; size: -; D: -; V: TRBV25-1; CDR3: CASSARAGVAKNIQYF; DNA: TGTGCCAGCAGTGCAAGGGCAGGGGTAGCCAAAAACATTCAGTACTTC
J: TRBJ2-2; size: -; D: -; V: TRBV6-2/TRBV6-3; CDR3: CASSYWAGAGELFF; DNA: TGTGCCAGCAGTTATTGGGCAGGGGCAGGGGAGCTGTTTTTT
J: TRBJ2-7; size: once; D: -; V: TRBV6-2/TRBV6-3; CDR3: CASSYSRQYEQYF; DNA: TGTGCCAGCAGTTACTCGCGTCAATACGAGCAGTACTTC
J: TRBJ1-1; size: -; D: -; V: TRBV12-5; CDR3: CASGLGNTEAFF; DNA: TGTGCTAGTGGTTTGGGGAACACTGAAGCTTTCTTT
J: TRBJ2-1; size: -; D: -; V: TRBV7-3; CDR3: CASSLPPYDEQFF; DNA: TGTGCCAGCAGCTTACCCCCGTACGATGAGCAGTTCTTC
J: TRBJ2-7; size: few; D: -; V: TRBV5-6; CDR3: CASSLVEYEQYF; DNA: TGTGCCAGCAGTCTGGTGGAGTACGAGCAGTACTTC
J: TRBJ1-2; size: once; D: -; V: TRBV2; CDR3: CASSVTTYGYTF; DNA: TGTGCCAGCAGTGTAACCACCTATGGCTACACCTTC
J: TRBJ2-1; size: -; D: TRBD2; V: TRBV20-1; CDR3: CSARRGEKQFF; DNA: TGCAGTGCTAGACGGGGGGAGAAACAGTTCTTC
J: TRBJ2-6; size: -; D: -; V: TRBV4-2; CDR3: CASSQEAPGVGANVLTF; DNA: TGTGCCAGCAGCCAAGAGGCCCCGGGTGTTGGGGCCAACGTCCTGACTTTC
J: TRBJ2-5; size: -; D: TRBD2; V: TRBV3-1/TRBV3-2; CDR3: CASSQDTGTSGRPHHHRETQYF; DNA: TGTGCCAGCAGCCAAGATACGGGGACTAGCGGGAGGCCCCATCACCATCGGGAGACCCAGTACTTC
J: TRBJ2-2; size: -; D: -; V: TRBV6-5; CDR3: CASSYFPGAGELFF; DNA: TGTGCCAGCAGTTACTTTCCGGGGGCCGGGGAGCTGTTTTTT
J: TRBJ1-2; size: -; D: -; V: TRBV6-1; CDR3: CASSERGEGGFGYTF; DNA: TGTGCCAGCAGTGAAAGGGGTGAAGGGGGGTTCGGCTACACCTTC
J: TRBJ2-3; size: -; D: -; V: TRBV6-5; CDR3: CASSYSSTDTQYF; DNA: TGTGCCAGCAGTTACTCTAGCACAGATACGCAGTATTTT
J: TRBJ1-1; size: -; D: -; V: TRBV11-2; CDR3: CASSLMSYEAFF; DNA: TGTGCCAGCAGCTTAATGAGTTATGAAGCTTTCTTT
J: TRBJ2-2; size: -; D: -; V: TRBV4-1; CDR3: CASSQEVRPPVELFF; DNA: TGCGCCAGCAGCCAAGAAGTGCGGCCCCCCGTGGAGCTGTTTTTT
J: TRBJ1-5; size: -; D: -; V: TRBV4-2; CDR3: CASSIPGGGGGDQPQHF; DNA: TGTGCCAGCAGCATTCCCGGGGGCGGTGGTGGCGATCAGCCCCAGCATTTT
J: TRBJ2-7; size: once; D: -; V: TRBV12-3/TRBV12-4; CDR3: CASSPGRHEQYF; DNA: TGTGCCAGCAGTCCCGGACGGCACGAGCAGTACTTC
J: TRBJ2-2; size: -; D: -; V: TRBV11-2; CDR3: CASSITGTNTGELFF; DNA: TGTGCCAGCAGCATTACAGGGACGAACACCGGGGAGCTGTTTTTT
J: TRBJ2-1; size: -; D: TRBD1; V: TRBV18; CDR3: CASSPPGTGALDEQFF; DNA: TGTGCCAGCTCACCACCCGGGACAGGGGCTTTGGATGAGCAGTTCTTC
J: TRBJ2-1; size: -; D: TRBD2; V: TRBV7-2; CDR3: CASSSHRGGRGNEQFF; DNA: TGTGCCAGCAGCTCTCATCGGGGGGGTCGAGGAAATGAGCAGTTCTTC
J: TRBJ2-1; size: -; D: -; V: TRBV5-1; CDR3: CASSRLLSRVGGNEQFF; DNA: TGCGCCAGCAGTCGTCTCCTCTCGCGAGTGGGTGGAAATGAGCAGTTCTTC
J: TRBJ1-5; size: -; D: -; V: TRBV21-1; CDR3: CASSKATHQPQHF; DNA: TGTGCCAGCAGCAAAGCGACCCATCAGCCCCAGCATTTT
J: TRBJ2-3; size: -; D: -; V: TRBV18; CDR3: CASSSASVDTQYF; DNA: TGTGCCAGCTCATCAGCTAGCGTGGATACGCAGTATTTT
J: TRBJ1-3; size: -; D: -; V: TRBV9; CDR3: CASSVDGYSGNTIYF; DNA: TGTGCCAGCAGCGTGGACGGTTACTCTGGAAACACCATATATTTT